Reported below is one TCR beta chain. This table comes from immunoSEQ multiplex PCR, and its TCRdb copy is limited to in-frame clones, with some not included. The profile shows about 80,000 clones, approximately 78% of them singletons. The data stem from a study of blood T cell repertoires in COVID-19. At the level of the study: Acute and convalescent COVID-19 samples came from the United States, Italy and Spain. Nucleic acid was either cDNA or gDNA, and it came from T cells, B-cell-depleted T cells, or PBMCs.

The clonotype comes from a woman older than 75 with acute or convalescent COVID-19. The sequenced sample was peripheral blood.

CDR3 region: CASSRGGGTQETQYF. In DNA form, the CDR3 reads TGTGCCAGCAGCCGAGGCGGGGGGACCCAAGAGACCCAGTACTTC. The chain uses TRBV7-9 and TRBJ2-5; 8 bases map to TRBD2. J gave up 1 base and V 5 bases, and 6 bases lay outside the gene matches. The CDR3 length is 15 residues. From germline, CDR1 is SEHNR and CDR2 FQNEAQ (reference sequence).